This TCR beta chain was found in a study of shared clonotypes between healthy human individuals. Sequencing was performed with immunoSEQ multiplex PCR; in TCRdb, only in-frame clones are kept and a portion is missing. The sample includes some 700,000 clones, around 90% of them seen just once. Germline V gene sequence: CDR1 WNHNN, CDR2 SYGVQD (reference sequence). V was clipped by 4 bases and J by 6 bases, with 12 bases between them. This CDR3 has 14 residues. This chain uses TRBV10-1 with TRBJ2-2; TRBD1 is a possible D gene (6 bases). The receptor's source is a man aged 18 to 29 in good health. Some clones in this sample may be carry-over from other donors' samples. The specimen was memory CD8+ T cells from PBMCs. The subset was: CD45RO+ cells pooled with CCR7-negative TemRA cells. The CDR3 region is CASSAYRVPGELFF. CDR3 nucleotide sequence: TGCGCCAGCAGTGCGTACAGGGTACCCGGGGAGCTGTTTTTT.